The 27 T cell receptor beta chains below were found in one sample sequenced in a study of blood T cell repertoires in COVID-19. Clones were read by immunoSEQ multiplex PCR, and TCRdb kept only the in-frame ones, dropping some. The repertoire includes around 270,000 clones, less than 90% of them detected once, and around 4% sits in the top ten. The sample taken for sequencing was peripheral blood. Receptors were obtained from a man between 60 and 70 years old with acute or convalescent COVID-19.

This chain joins TRBV12-2 and TRBJ2-2; the table names TRBD1, a call not compared with the DNA. TRBV12-2 represents a pseudogene. The CDR3 consists of 13 residues. This CDR3 reads CASRLGARRELFF. CDR3 coding DNA: TGTGCAAGTCGCTTAGGGGCCCGCCGGGAGCTGTTTTTT.

The table lists this clone with a count of one. The chain has TRBV29-1 and TRBJ1-2, with 7 bases that match TRBD1. Trimming cost V 0 bases and J 8 bases; bases outside gene matches: 12. The CDR3 consists of 15 residues. Germline CDR1 and CDR2: SQVTM and ANQGSEA. CDR3 residues: CSVEDVQGRAEGYTF. In nucleotides, the CDR3 is TGCAGCGTTGAAGACGTACAGGGGCGGGCAGAGGGCTACACCTTC. Full variable domain (remainder filled in from reference TRBV29-1 and TRBJ1-2): SAVISQKPSRDICQRGTSLTIQCQVDSQVTMMFWYRQQPGQSLTLIATANQGSEATYESGFVIDKFPISRPNLTFSTLTVSNMSPEDSSIYLCSVEDVQGRAEGYTFGSGTRLTVV.

The chain employs TRBV28 and TRBJ2-7; 9 nucleotides align to TRBD1. J gave up 4 bases and V 6 bases, and 10 bases lay outside the gene matches. The CDR3 has 15 residues. Germline V gene data show CDR1 as MDHEN and CDR2 as SYDVKM. The CDR3 loop reads CASSTRDRVEYEQYF. The DNA of the CDR3 is TGTGCCAGCAGCACCCGGGACAGGGTGGAGTACGAGCAGTACTTC.

V and J are TRBV5-6 and TRBJ2-7; 10 bases map to TRBD1. The CDR3 covers 15 residues. V was pared by 4 bases and J by 4 bases, with 8 bases of the junction left unmatched. CDR1 and CDR2 (germline): SGHDT, YYEEEE. The CDR3 nucleotides are TGTGCCAGCAGCCCGAGACAGGGGGCTAGGTACGAGCAGTACTTC. Translated: CASSPRQGARYEQYF.

With respect to this clone: An end of the junction does not agree with germline; a read error may underlie this. The V call is TRBV7-2, the J call TRBJ2-5, with 8 positions matching TRBD2. The CDR3 has 17 amino acids. CDR1 and CDR2 (germline): SGHTA, FQGNSA. The CDR3 region has the DNA TGTGCCAGCAGCCTAGCCGGGAGGGGACTAGTAGACGAGACCCAGTACTTC. Translating gives CASSLAGRGLVDETQYF.

The chain recombines TRBV3-1 (or the pseudogene TRBV3-2) with TRBJ2-1, with 7 bases that match TRBD2. There are 15 residues in the CDR3. Germline loops: CDR1 LGHDT, CDR2 YNNKEL (reference sequence). V trimming: 3 bases; J trimming: 4 bases; junction bases outside the gene matches: 6. The CDR3 DNA is TGTGCCAGCAGCCAGCGTGGGGGGGGGTACAATGAGCAGTTCTTC. Translated, it gives CASSQRGGGYNEQFF.

This rearrangement joins TRBV5-1 to TRBJ2-2, with TRBD1 as a possible D gene (6 bases). Germline-derived CDR1 and CDR2 are SGHRS and YFSETQ. V was shortened by 0 bases and J by 1 base, with 7 bases between the two germline ends. This CDR3 has 15 residues. The CDR3 here is CASSLARGNTGELFF. The DNA of the CDR3 is TGCGCCAGCAGCTTGGCCAGGGGGAACACCGGGGAGCTGTTTTTT.

The table lists this clone with a few counts. This chain connects TRBV5-8 to TRBJ2-7; tentatively, D is TRBD2 (5 bases). The CDR3 contains 12 residues. Per the germline V gene, CDR1 is SGHTS and CDR2 is YDEGEE. V lost 2 bases and J 3 bases, leaving 6 bases between the germline ends. CDR3 residues: CASSLRGYEQYF. The CDR3 coding sequence is TGTGCCAGCAGCTTACGGGGCTACGAGCAGTACTTC.

The chain couples TRBV30 to TRBJ1-1, with 12 nucleotides matching TRBD1. The V gene's germline CDR1 is GTSNPN and CDR2 SVGIG (reference sequence). The CDR3 loop spans 15 amino acids. The ends lost 5 bases at V and 5 bases at J; junction bases unmatched: 9. The CDR3 loop reads CAWYPRDRGLTEAFF. The DNA for the CDR3 is TGTGCCTGGTATCCCAGGGACAGGGGGCTTACTGAAGCTTTCTTT.

The chain couples TRBV7-3 to TRBJ1-6; 9 bases align to TRBD1. V dropped 8 bases and J dropped 10; count of bases not matched to a gene: 12. From germline, CDR1 is SGHTA and CDR2 FQGTGA. There are 15 residues in the CDR3. Written as DNA, the CDR3 is TGTGCCAGCTCCTTAGGCGGGACAGGGTACTCACCCCTCCACTTT. Amino acids: CASSLGGTGYSPLHF.

The CDR3 sequence: CASSVGRGRDTQYF. The CDR3 nucleotides read TGTGCCAGCAGCGTAGGGCGGGGTCGAGATACGCAGTATTTT. This chain connects TRBV9 to TRBJ2-3, with TRBD2 as a possible D gene (6 bases). The CDR3 is 14 residues long. Looked up from germline, CDR1 is SGDLS and CDR2 is YYNGEE. The V end lost 0 bases, the J end lost 5 bases, and 10 bases lay between the germline ends.

The V gene is TRBV6-2 or TRBV6-3, the J gene TRBJ2-7; TRBD2 matches 7 bases. V lost 2 bases to trimming and J lost 3 bases; unmatched junction nucleotides: 13. The germline V gene has CDR1 MNHEY and CDR2 SVGEGT. The CDR3 is made up of 17 amino acids. The CDR3 reads CASSYPLTGAGYYEQYF. The CDR3 coding sequence is TGTGCCAGCAGTTACCCCCTGACTGGAGCGGGATACTACGAGCAGTACTTC.

CDR3 coding DNA: TGCGCCAGCAGCCAGACAGGACTAGCGGCATCCTACGAGCAGTACTTC. Translating gives CASSQTGLAASYEQYF. This chain connects TRBV4-1 to TRBJ2-7; TRBD2 agrees at 10 bases. The CDR3 length is 16 residues. Germline CDR1 is MGHRA and CDR2 is YSYEKL. Unmatched junction bases numbered 6, after V lost 3 bases and J lost 1 base.

This rearrangement joins TRBV5-4 to TRBJ2-1, with TRBD1 matching over 8 bases. V lost 4 bases and J lost 7; bases outside the gene matches: 1. The CDR3 sequence is 12 residues long. Germline CDR1 SGHNT, CDR2 YYREEE (reference sequence). The CDR3 DNA reads as TGTGCCAGCAGCAGGACAGGGAATGAGCAGTTCTTC. This codes for CASSRTGNEQFF. Complete variable domain (other parts from reference TRBV5-4 and TRBJ2-1): ETGVTQSPTHLIKTRGQQVTLRCSSQSGHNTVSWYQQALGQGPQFIFQYYREEENGRGNFPPRFSGLQFPNYSSELNVNALELDDSALYLCASSRTGNEQFFGPGTRLTVL.

For the CDR3, the DNA is TGCGCCAGCAGCTTGGTACAAGACTATGGCTACACCTTC. It translates to CASSLVQDYGYTF. The V and J genes are TRBV5-1 and TRBJ1-2; D not certain. Per germline, CDR1 SGHRS and CDR2 YFSETQ. The CDR3 contains 13 residues. Trimming removed 0 bases at V and 3 bases at J, with 6 bases between.

This rearrangement joins TRBV4-1 to TRBJ2-5; TRBD1 matches 9 bases. J gave up 1 base and V 4 bases, and 10 bases lay outside the gene matches. CDR3 length equals 17 residues. Germline CDR1 reads MGHRA; CDR2 reads YSYEKL. In nucleotides, the CDR3 is TGCGCCAGCAGCCGATTTGCCGGGACAGGGAGCCAAGAGACCCAGTACTTC. Amino acids: CASSRFAGTGSQETQYF.

This clone was recorded only once. The chain uses TRBV6-5 and TRBJ1-1; D ambiguous. Per germline, CDR1 MNHEY and CDR2 SVGAGI. V lost 2 bases to trimming and J lost 1 base, with 5 bases between them. The CDR3 runs to 13 residues. CDR3 sequence: CASSYAGNTEAFF. CDR3 in DNA: TGTGCCAGCAGTTACGCGGGGAACACTGAAGCTTTCTTT.

The chain employs TRBV6-6 and TRBJ1-2, with 7 bases fitting TRBD1. J was trimmed by 0 bases and V by 2 bases; bases with no gene match: 3. From germline, CDR1 is MNHNY and CDR2 SVGAGI (reference sequence). The CDR3 consists of 15 residues. This CDR3 is CASSYGGGTNYGYTF. DNA for the CDR3: TGTGCCAGCAGTTACGGAGGGGGCACTAACTATGGCTACACCTTC.

This sequence joins TRBV27 and TRBJ2-7; D not resolved. Germline V gene data show CDR1 as MNHEY and CDR2 as SMNVEV (reference sequence). The CDR3 totals 13 residues. V was pared by 4 bases and J by 3 bases, with 10 bases between. The CDR3 bases are TGTGCCAGCAGTTGGGTTCGAGGCTACGAGCAGTACTTC. This codes for CASSWVRGYEQYF.

The chain recombines TRBV18 with TRBJ1-1; D call uncertain. CDR3 size: 13 residues. In germline, CDR1 is KGHSH, CDR2 LQKENI. The V and J ends lost 5 bases and 0 bases respectively, with 7 bases between them. Here the CDR3 reads CASSAGMNTEAFF. In nucleotides, the CDR3 is TGTGCCAGCTCAGCGGGCATGAACACTGAAGCTTTCTTT.

This clone was picked up one time. The gene calls are TRBV7-2 and TRBJ2-7; 7 bases line up with TRBD2. This CDR3 comprises 15 residues. Germline trimming cut 3 bases from V and 6 bases from J; bases unmatched to any gene: 11. Germline V CDR1 and CDR2: SGHTA, FQGNSA. CDR3 region: CASSLQAGTWGEQYF. Written as DNA, the CDR3 is TGTGCCAGCAGCTTGCAAGCGGGGACCTGGGGCGAGCAGTACTTC.

This chain links TRBV10-3 with TRBJ2-7; TRBD1 agrees at 8 bases. This CDR3 has 14 residues. The germline V gene encodes CDR1 ENHRY and CDR2 SYGVKD. The J segment lost 4 bases and the V segment lost 6 bases, leaving 8 bases of the junction unmatched. The CDR3 sequence is CAISRQGTGYEQYF. CDR3 nucleotide sequence: TGTGCCATCAGCAGACAGGGGACTGGGTACGAGCAGTACTTC.

The count of this clone is one. V and J are TRBV19 and TRBJ2-7; D is uncertain. CDR1 and CDR2 (germline): LNHDA, SQIVND (reference sequence). Between the trimmed V and J ends, which lost 1 base and 2 bases, there was a span of 9 bases. The CDR3 is made up of 14 amino acids. DNA for the CDR3: TGTGCCAGTAGTATAGCGGTGACAACCTACGAGCAGTACTTC. Translated: CASSIAVTTYEQYF.

V and J are TRBV6-5 and TRBJ1-4; D gene uncertain. V was clipped by 10 bases and J by 10 bases, with 13 bases between them. The germline CDR1 and CDR2 sequences are MNHEY and SVGAGI. The CDR3 consists of 11 residues. CDR3 sequence: CATHLGGKLFF. For the CDR3, the DNA is TGTGCCACCCACCTCGGAGGAAAACTGTTTTTT.

Here the CDR3 DNA reads TGTGCCATCAGTCAACAGGCGGATACGCAGTATTTT. Amino acids: CAISQQADTQYF. The gene calls are TRBV10-3 and TRBJ2-3; the D gene is possibly TRBD1 (5 bases). The CDR3 contains 12 residues. Trimming left V 5 bases short and J 6 bases short, with 9 bases between. CDR1 and CDR2 (germline): ENHRY, SYGVKD.

The chain uses TRBV6-5 and TRBJ2-5; D is possibly TRBD1 (5 bases). Germline assignment: CDR1 MNHEY and CDR2 SVGAGI. Trimming left V 2 bases short and J 7 bases short, with 14 bases between. The length of the CDR3 is 14 residues. The CDR3 bases are TGTGCCAGCAGTTACCAGGACCCAAGGGGGACCCAGTACTTC. Its translation: CASSYQDPRGTQYF.

This chain uses TRBV7-9 with TRBJ1-2; 7 positions match TRBD1. The germline gives CDR1 SEHNR, CDR2 FQNEAQ (reference sequence). V shed 6 bases, J shed 3 bases, and the junction held 7 bases outside the gene matches. The CDR3 extends over 14 amino acids. The chain's CDR3 is CASSSQGGDYGYTF. CDR3 sequence (DNA): TGTGCCAGCAGTTCCCAGGGGGGCGACTATGGCTACACCTTC.